This passage covers 18 T cell receptor beta chains from one sample sequenced in a study of T cell changes during pregnancy in multiple sclerosis. Assay: immunoSEQ multiplex PCR; the TCRdb copy retains only in-frame clones and omits some. The table lists about 110,000 clones, roughly 90% of them singletons. The sequencing here drew on peripheral blood, taken in the third trimester of pregnancy. The receptors were gathered from a female donor in good health, enrolled as a control in a pregnancy study.

The table lists this clone with a count of one. V usage is TRBV19 and J usage is TRBJ2-1; D might be TRBD2 (5 bases). Germline CDR1 and CDR2: LNHDA and SQIVND (reference sequence). The CDR3 has 16 amino acids. Trimming took off 5 bases at V and 9 bases at J, with 23 bases between the two ends. The CDR3 DNA is TGTGCCAGTAGTGGGAGAGGACGGAGAGTTTGGGGTGAGCAGTTCTTC. Its protein is CASSGRGRRVWGEQFF. Based on the CDR3 plus reference TRBV19 and TRBJ2-1, the full variable domain is DGGITQSPKYLFRKEGQNVTLSCEQNLNHDAMYWYRQDPGQGLRLIYYSQIVNDFQKGDIAEGYSVSREKKESFPLTVTSAQKNPTAFYLCASSGRGRRVWGEQFFGPGTRLTVL.

The V call is TRBV5-1, the J call TRBJ2-5, with 9 bases matching TRBD2. The CDR3 consists of 16 residues. V lost 4 bases to trimming and J lost 5 bases; unmatched junction nucleotides: 12. Germline V lookup: CDR1 SGHRS, CDR2 YFSETQ. In DNA, the CDR3 is TGCGCCAGCAGCCCCCGGTGGGTAGCGGGGGAGGAGACCCAGTACTTC. It translates to CASSPRWVAGEETQYF.

The chain joins TRBV30 to TRBJ2-1, with no clear D. Between the trimmed V and J ends, which lost 1 base and 5 bases, there was a span of 15 bases. Germline V gene lookup returns CDR1 GTSNPN and CDR2 SVGIG (reference sequence). This CDR3 comprises 15 residues. The CDR3 spells CAWSAPGLVHNEQFF. The CDR3 region has the DNA TGTGCCTGGAGTGCACCTGGCCTCGTACACAATGAGCAGTTCTTC.

The chain combines TRBV7-9 with TRBJ2-7; 9 nucleotides match TRBD2. This CDR3 is 13 amino acids long. Germline CDR1 SEHNR, CDR2 FQNEAQ (reference sequence). V shed 7 bases and J 6 bases; nucleotides not matched to a gene: 7. CDR3 residues: CASTAGGPSEQYF. The CDR3 coding sequence is TGTGCCAGCACTGCGGGGGGGCCTAGCGAGCAGTACTTC.

This clone appeared once. The rearrangement uses TRBV30 and TRBJ1-5, with TRBD1 as a possible D gene (5 bases). The CDR3 has 13 amino acids. The germline gives CDR1 GTSNPN, CDR2 SVGIG (reference sequence). Between the trimmed V and J ends, which lost 0 bases and 5 bases, there was a span of 8 bases. Written as DNA, the CDR3 is TGTGCCTGGAGTGTCGGGGGGGATCAGCCCCAGCATTTT. It yields the protein CAWSVGGDQPQHF.

The V and J genes are TRBV29-1 and TRBJ1-3; the D is unclear. Germline loops: CDR1 SQVTM, CDR2 ANQGSEA. The V and J ends lost 6 bases and 4 bases respectively, with 10 bases between them. The CDR3 spans 12 residues. The chain's CDR3 is CSVQQQGNTIYF. The CDR3 region has the DNA TGCAGCGTCCAACAACAGGGAAACACCATATATTTT. Together with reference TRBV29-1 and TRBJ1-3, the CDR3 gives the full variable domain: SAVISQKPSRDICQRGTSLTIQCQVDSQVTMMFWYRQQPGQSLTLIATANQGSEATYESGFVIDKFPISRPNLTFSTLTVSNMSPEDSSIYLCSVQQQGNTIYFGEGSWLTVV.

The chain has TRBV19 and TRBJ1-2; D uncertain. V gave up 7 bases and J gave up 7 bases, with 13 bases separating them. The CDR3 loop spans 12 amino acids. The germline CDR1 and CDR2 sequences are LNHDA and SQIVND (reference sequence). The CDR3 here is CASTGRGAGYTF. Written as DNA, the CDR3 is TGTGCCAGTACCGGGAGAGGTGCTGGCTACACCTTC.

The chain links TRBV7-7 to TRBJ1-4; possible D gene TRBD1, 5 bases. Germline CDR1 is SSHAT and CDR2 is FNYEAQ (reference sequence). This CDR3 is built from 15 residues. V lost 8 bases, J lost 7 bases, and 20 bases lay in between. CDR3 DNA: TGTGCCAGCTCCGCATCGCTGGGAGGGGCTGAAAAACTGTTTTTT. Translated: CASSASLGGAEKLFF.

The chain employs TRBV18 and TRBJ2-7, with 12 bases fitting TRBD2. V lost 8 bases to trimming and J lost 2 bases; unmatched junction nucleotides: 13. CDR1 is KGHSH, CDR2 LQKENI, per germline. The CDR3 has 17 amino acids. The chain's CDR3 is CASAQRLAGGQAYEQYF. The CDR3 DNA reads as TGTGCCAGCGCCCAGCGGCTAGCGGGGGGGCAGGCCTACGAGCAGTACTTC.

V usage is TRBV4-1 and J usage is TRBJ2-2; maybe TRBD2 (7 bases). Trimming stripped 0 bases from V and 2 bases from J, with 10 bases between. The CDR3 loop spans 16 amino acids. The V gene's germline CDR1 is MGHRA and CDR2 YSYEKL. The CDR3: CASSQEPGGNTGELFF. CDR3 in DNA: TGCGCCAGCAGCCAAGAACCGGGGGGCAACACCGGGGAGCTGTTTTTT.

This chain joins TRBV27 and TRBJ1-1, with 7 bases fitting TRBD1. V lost 5 bases to trimming and J lost 2 bases; unmatched junction nucleotides: 5. Germline V gives CDR1 MNHEY, CDR2 SMNVEV (reference sequence). This CDR3 has 14 amino acids. The CDR3 DNA reads TGTGCCAGCAGTCTTCGACAGGGAAACACTGAAGCTTTCTTT. Translation gives CASSLRQGNTEAFF.

This clone appeared a single time. The chain is built from TRBV4-3 and TRBJ2-7; 8 bases are a match to TRBD1. CDR1 is LGHNA, CDR2 YSLEER, per germline. Germline trimming cut 0 bases from V and 3 bases from J; bases unmatched to any gene: 10. CDR3 size: 17 residues. This CDR3 is CASSQEPEGTGYYEQYF. CDR3 sequence (DNA): TGCGCCAGCAGCCAAGAACCCGAAGGGACAGGTTACTACGAGCAGTACTTC.

The J gene is TRBJ1-5, the V gene TRBV19; TRBD1 matches 7 bases. V lost 6 bases and J lost 0; bases outside the gene matches: 5. Germline CDR1 reads LNHDA; CDR2 reads SQIVND (reference sequence). This CDR3 region has 15 residues. The CDR3 sequence: CASSRGQTSNQPQHF. CDR3 in DNA: TGTGCCAGTAGCCGGGGACAGACTAGCAATCAGCCCCAGCATTTT.

The rearrangement links TRBV5-4 to TRBJ2-2; the match to TRBD1 covers 8 bases. V was pared by 2 bases and J by 1 base, with 4 bases of the junction left unmatched. The CDR3 runs to 16 residues. The germline CDR1 and CDR2 sequences are SGHNT and YYREEE (reference sequence). The CDR3 sequence is CASSLARGLNTGELFF. The CDR3, as DNA: TGTGCCAGCAGCTTAGCCAGGGGGCTGAACACCGGGGAGCTGTTTTTT.

This chain joins TRBV10-3 and TRBJ1-1; 7 nucleotides agree with TRBD1. The CDR3 contains 14 residues. CDR1 and CDR2 from the germline V gene are ENHRY and SYGVKD. With V trimmed by 5 bases and J by 0 bases, 3 bases remained unmatched. DNA of the CDR3: TGTGCCATCAGTCTAGACAGGGTGAACACTGAAGCTTTCTTT. This codes for CAISLDRVNTEAFF.

This chain connects TRBV27 to TRBJ2-6; 8 bases are a match to TRBD1. Trimming removed 5 bases from V and 2 bases from J; junction bases left unmatched: 11. The germline V gene encodes CDR1 MNHEY and CDR2 SMNVEV (reference sequence). The CDR3 consists of 18 residues. In DNA, the CDR3 is TGTGCCAGCAGTCTAGGACAGGGAGTCCCAACTGGGGCCAACGTCCTGACTTTC. This codes for CASSLGQGVPTGANVLTF.

The chain links TRBV27 to TRBJ1-2; possibly TRBD1 for D (5 bases). CDR3 size: 14 residues. CDR1 MNHEY and CDR2 SMNVEV come from the germline V gene (reference sequence). V was cut by 0 bases and J by 2 bases, with 7 bases left in between. For the CDR3, the DNA is TGTGCCAGCAGTTTATCGGGGCAGAACTATGGCTACACCTTC. Translation: CASSLSGQNYGYTF.

The chain uses TRBV2 and TRBJ1-3, with 12 nucleotides matching TRBD1. Germline values: CDR1 SNHLY, CDR2 FYNNEI. This CDR3 comprises 16 residues. V was pared by 6 bases and J by 1 base, with 4 bases of the junction left unmatched. The CDR3 loop reads CASSRDRGLSGNTIYF. The CDR3 nucleotides read TGTGCCAGCAGCCGGGACAGGGGGCTTTCTGGAAACACCATATATTTT.